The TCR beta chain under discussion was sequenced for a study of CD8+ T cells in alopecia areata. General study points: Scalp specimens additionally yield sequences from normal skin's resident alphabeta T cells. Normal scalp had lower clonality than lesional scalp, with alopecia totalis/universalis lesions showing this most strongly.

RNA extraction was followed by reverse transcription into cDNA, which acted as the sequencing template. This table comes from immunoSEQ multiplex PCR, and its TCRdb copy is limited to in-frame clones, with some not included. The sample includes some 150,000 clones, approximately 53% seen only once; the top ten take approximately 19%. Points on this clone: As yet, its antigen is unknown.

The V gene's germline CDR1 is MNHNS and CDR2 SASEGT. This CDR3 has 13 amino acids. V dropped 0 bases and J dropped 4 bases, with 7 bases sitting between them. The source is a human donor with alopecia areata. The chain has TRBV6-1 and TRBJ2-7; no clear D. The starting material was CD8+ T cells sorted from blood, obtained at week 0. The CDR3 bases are TGTGCCAGCAGTGAAGCGAATAATTACGAGCAGTACTTC. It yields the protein CASSEANNYEQYF.